The present T cell receptor (beta chain) was sequenced within a study of blood T cell repertoires in COVID-19. The wider study: There were acute and convalescent COVID-19 samples, and they came from the United States, Italy and Spain. Sources were T cells, B-cell-depleted T cells, or PBMCs; the material itself was cDNA or gDNA.

Under the authors' procedure: Reference gene primer amplification in the assay estimated nucleated cell counts. Clones were read by immunoSEQ multiplex PCR, and TCRdb kept only the in-frame ones, dropping some. The V and J calls and the clone size are those of that table, but D and trimming were determined from the DNA. The sample carries about 15,000 clones, about 80% recorded once. V lost 0 bases to trimming and J lost 4 bases, with 11 bases between them. CDR3 length: 15 residues. Sequencing was carried out using peripheral blood. This clonotype originated in a human donor in a cohort sampled during active COVID-19. V is TRBV23-1 and J is TRBJ2-3; TRBD2 is a possible D gene (5 bases). TRBV23-1 is designated an ORF whose function remains uncertain. CDR3 sequence (DNA): TGCGCCAGCAGTCAATCCCCGGGGTGCCCAGATACGCAGTATTTT. Its protein is CASSQSPGCPDTQYF.